This T cell receptor (beta chain) emerged from a study of blood T cell repertoires in COVID-19 (TCRdb year 2020). Describing the broader study: Collaborator samples came from the United States, Italy and Spain and covered acute and convalescent phases of COVID-19. The material from the prospective study consisted of cDNA or gDNA derived from T cells, B-cell-depleted T cells, or PBMCs. The dataset comprised deeply sampled blood TCRbeta repertoires from subjects exposed to, actively infected with, or recovered from COVID-19. A freely available public database, intended as a resource for researchers studying the immune response to SARS-CoV-2, is where the repertoires were released. Samples were obtained from the ongoing ImmuneRACE study (first 160 participants) and from 1,254 subjects provided by 6 global collaborators. The sample metadata nearly always contained a de-identified subject ID, COVID-19 status, age in years and sex. Where HLA class I and class II types were available, the types were taken from metadata supplied by the sample provider, not from assay-based typing. General findings and caveats noted by the study authors: The amount of clinical and demographic metadata varied by source and participant and was provided uncurated.

In Seattle, one collaborating source enrolled patients while the infection was active and tracked those patients longitudinally over the course of disease. Each collaborating institution followed its own protocols to collect whole blood in K2EDTA tubes. For TCRbeta analysis, collaborators shipped samples as frozen whole blood, isolated PBMCs, or DNA extracted from either of those sample types. TCRbeta CDR3 regions were amplified from genomic DNA by means of the immunoSEQ Assay, a bias-controlled multiplex PCR. For the original study's pipeline: Nucleated cell counts per sample were estimated from amplification of reference gene primers within the assay. To quantify the absolute abundance of each unique TCRbeta CDR3 rearrangement, sequence reads were collapsed and filtered. For each sample, productive Simpson clonality was calculated as the square root of Simpson's diversity index across productive rearrangements. Not all clones reach the TCRdb copy of this immuneACCESS table, which keeps in-frame sequences only. Checked studies attribute under half of the gap to unresolved V genes and leave the rest unexplained. V, J and clone size are taken as reported in that table, and D and trimming were inferred from the DNA itself. The sample table lists roughly 100,000 clones, 90% of them with a count of one. The top ten clones comprise 6.5% to 8% of the sample.

The CDR3 spans 16 residues, from the cysteine through the phenylalanine. The CDR3 DNA has 48 bases and is translated from base 1. Cut back by 4 bases and 4 bases, the V and J ends lie 18 bases apart. CDR1 and CDR2 were assigned from the germline V gene (reference sequence) as SGHNT and YYREEE. Comment on this clone: There is no known antigen for this receptor. Per-base qualities were not stored, and no clone one base away is much larger. This specimen includes other DNA sequences encoding the same CDR3.

Sequenced material: peripheral blood. The receptor chain draws on TRBV5-4 and TRBJ2-1; 5 matching bases give a weak D call of TRBD1. This TCR was sampled from a man between 18 and 29 years old with COVID-19, enrolled during active disease. The nucleotides read TGTGCCAGCAGCCCTGGGGCGCCATCCACGTACAATGAGCAGTTCTTC. It specifies CASSPGAPSTYNEQFF.